A single T cell receptor beta chain is shown here with its context. Its target antigen remains unknown. Qualities for individual bases were not recorded, and no much larger clone is one base off. This sample is drawn from a study of T-cell reconstitution after alpha-beta-depleted transplantation in children (dated by TCRdb to the mid-2010s). About the study as a whole: Using TCR repertoire profiling, the study quantitatively followed how T-cell immune reconstitution unfolded in children after TCRalphabeta/CD19-depleted allogeneic hematopoietic cell transplantation. The study at large found these results: Over subsequent months, a decline in hyperexpanded clone frequencies was noted, and after one year, T-cell counts and TCRbeta diversity were mostly ascribed to newly produced T cells. In some patients, the high TCRbeta diversity seen at day 60 was put down to recipient T cells and intrathymic progenitors that had survived conditioning. The apparently early recovery of alphabetaT-cell counts about two months after transplant reportedly depended on only several hundred rapidly expanded clones that came from non-depleted graft cells.

The treatment or condition label here, explained by the study, means: allogeneic hematopoietic cell transplantation with graft depleted of TCRalphabeta T cells and CD19 B cells. The transplant recipients were children given TCRalphabeta/CD19-depleted allogeneic hematopoietic cell grafts. The CDR3 measures 16 amino acids from cysteine to phenylalanine. Solely the CDR3 DNA is kept, with 48 bases framed from the first base. Relative to germline, V is missing 4 bases and J is missing 5 bases, with 13 bases of the junction outside any gene match. Reading the germline V gene gives CDR1 MDHEN and CDR2 SYDVKM. The library was made by PCR. The run used an Illumina HiSeq 2500. Molecular barcoding was employed in the preparation of TCR libraries, with unique molecular identifiers being used to normalize TCRbeta repertoire quantification. TCRdb trimmed public reads at Q25 via fastp, called clones via MiXCR and kept in-frame beta chains. Rows with one shared CDR3 protein collapse into an entry with the most common genes and DNA. This sample lists 500,000 to 650,000 distinct CDR3 sequences; 10% to 12% were detected once. The top ten constitute about 15% of the sample.

The source of this sequence is a female patient aged 2-15 years who had a stem cell transplant for aplastic anemia, so the T cells may come from the graft donor. The rearrangement combines TRBV28 with TRBJ2-7; a stretch of 8 junction bases matches TRBD2. The sample was PBMCs, mostly from graft donor cells, taken 180 days after TCRalphabeta/CD19-depleted stem cell transplant. The DNA sequence reads TGTGCCAGCAGTTCCCCGGCGGGAGGAGGGCCCCACGAGCAGTACTTC. This sequence encodes CASSSPAGGGPHEQYF.